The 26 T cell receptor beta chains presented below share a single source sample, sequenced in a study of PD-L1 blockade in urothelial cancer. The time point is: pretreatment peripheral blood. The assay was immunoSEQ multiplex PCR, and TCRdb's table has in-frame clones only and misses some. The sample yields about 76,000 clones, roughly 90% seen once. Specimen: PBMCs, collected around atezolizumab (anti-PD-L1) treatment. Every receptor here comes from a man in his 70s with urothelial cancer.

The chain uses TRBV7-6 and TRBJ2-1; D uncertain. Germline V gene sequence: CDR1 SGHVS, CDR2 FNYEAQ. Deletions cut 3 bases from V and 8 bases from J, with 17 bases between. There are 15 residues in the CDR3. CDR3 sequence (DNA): TGTGCCAGCAGCTTGTGGGCCGCCTTAGTGGATGAGCAGTTCTTC. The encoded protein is CASSLWAALVDEQFF.

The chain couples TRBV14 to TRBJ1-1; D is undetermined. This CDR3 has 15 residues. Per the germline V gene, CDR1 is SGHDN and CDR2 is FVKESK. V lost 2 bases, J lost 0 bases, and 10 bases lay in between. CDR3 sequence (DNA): TGTGCCAGCAGCCAAAGGACGGGAATGAACACTGAAGCTTTCTTT. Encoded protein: CASSQRTGMNTEAFF.

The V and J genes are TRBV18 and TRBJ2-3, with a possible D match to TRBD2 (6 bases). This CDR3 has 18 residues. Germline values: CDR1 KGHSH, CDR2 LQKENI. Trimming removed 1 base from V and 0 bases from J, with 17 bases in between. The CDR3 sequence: CASSPRVGAGSSTDTQYF. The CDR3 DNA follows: TGTGCCAGCTCACCACGAGTTGGAGCGGGCTCTAGCACAGATACGCAGTATTTT.

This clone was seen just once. In nucleotides, the CDR3 is TGCGCCAGCAGCTTGGTCGGGTCGGAGACCCAGTACTTC. Translated: CASSLVGSETQYF. The chain carries TRBV5-1 and TRBJ2-5; D uncertain. Germline lookup yields CDR1 SGHRS and CDR2 YFSETQ. The length of the CDR3 is 13 residues. Trimming removed 0 bases from V and 5 bases from J, with 8 bases in between.

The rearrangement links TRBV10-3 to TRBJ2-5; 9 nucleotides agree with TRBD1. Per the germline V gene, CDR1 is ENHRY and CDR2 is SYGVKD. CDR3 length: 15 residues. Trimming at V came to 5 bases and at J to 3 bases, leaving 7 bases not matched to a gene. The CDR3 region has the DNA TGTGCCATCAGTACAGGACAGGGGATGAAAGAGACCCAGTACTTC. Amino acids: CAISTGQGMKETQYF.

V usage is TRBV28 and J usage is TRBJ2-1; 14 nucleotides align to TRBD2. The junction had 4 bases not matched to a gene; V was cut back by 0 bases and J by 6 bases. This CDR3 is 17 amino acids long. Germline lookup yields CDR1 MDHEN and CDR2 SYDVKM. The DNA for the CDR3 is TGTGCCAGCAGTTTATGGGGACTAGCGGGAGCCCCCAATGAGCAGTTCTTC. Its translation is CASSLWGLAGAPNEQFF.

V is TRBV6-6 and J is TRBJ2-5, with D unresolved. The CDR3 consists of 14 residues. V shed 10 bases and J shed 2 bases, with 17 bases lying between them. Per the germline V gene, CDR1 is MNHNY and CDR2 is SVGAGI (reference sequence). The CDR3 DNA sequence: TGTGCCACCAGCCACCTTGGCTTACAAGAGACCCAGTACTTC. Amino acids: CATSHLGLQETQYF.

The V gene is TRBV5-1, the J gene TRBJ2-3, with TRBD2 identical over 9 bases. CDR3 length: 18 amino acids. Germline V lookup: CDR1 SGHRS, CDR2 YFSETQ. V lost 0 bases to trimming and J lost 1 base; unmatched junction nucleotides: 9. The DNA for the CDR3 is TGCGCCAGCAGCTTGGGGACATTAAGGACTAGCGGCACAGATACGCAGTATTTT. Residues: CASSLGTLRTSGTDTQYF.

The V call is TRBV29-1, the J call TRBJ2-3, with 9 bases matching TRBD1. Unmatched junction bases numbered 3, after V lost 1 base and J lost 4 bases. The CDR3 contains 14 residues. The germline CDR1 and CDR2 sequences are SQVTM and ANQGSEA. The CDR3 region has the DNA TGCAGCGTTGAAGCGGGACAGGGCCCAGATACGCAGTATTTT. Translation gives CSVEAGQGPDTQYF.

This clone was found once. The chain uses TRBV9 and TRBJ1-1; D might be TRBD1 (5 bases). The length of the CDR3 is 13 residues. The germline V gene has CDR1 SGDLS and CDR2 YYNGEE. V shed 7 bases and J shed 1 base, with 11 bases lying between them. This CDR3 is CASSRGENTEAFF. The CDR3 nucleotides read TGTGCCAGCTCCCGGGGGGAGAACACTGAAGCTTTCTTT.

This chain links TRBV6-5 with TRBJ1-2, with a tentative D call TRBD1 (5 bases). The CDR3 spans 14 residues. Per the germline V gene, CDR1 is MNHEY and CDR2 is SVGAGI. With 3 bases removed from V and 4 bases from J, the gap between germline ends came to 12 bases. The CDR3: CASSYGAGIYGYTF. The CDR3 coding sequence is TGTGCCAGCAGTTATGGGGCAGGGATCTATGGCTACACCTTC.

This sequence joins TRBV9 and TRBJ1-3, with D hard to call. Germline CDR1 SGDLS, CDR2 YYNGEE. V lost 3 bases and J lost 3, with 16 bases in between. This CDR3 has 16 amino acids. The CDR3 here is CASSAQALRSGNTIYF. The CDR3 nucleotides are TGTGCCAGCAGCGCCCAAGCACTTAGAAGTGGAAACACCATATATTTT.

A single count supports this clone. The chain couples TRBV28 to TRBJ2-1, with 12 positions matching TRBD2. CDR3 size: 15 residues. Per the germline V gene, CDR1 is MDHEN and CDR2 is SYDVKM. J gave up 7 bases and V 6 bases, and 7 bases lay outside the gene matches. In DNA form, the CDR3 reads TGTGCCAGCAGCTCTAGACTAGCGGGGGTTAATGAGCAGTTCTTC. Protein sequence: CASSSRLAGVNEQFF.

The chain's CDR3 is CASSFGQGTGELFF. In DNA, the CDR3 is TGCGCCAGCAGCTTCGGTCAGGGCACCGGGGAGCTGTTTTTT. This sequence joins TRBV5-1 and TRBJ2-2, with D perhaps TRBD1 (5 bases). V was clipped by 2 bases and J by 4 bases, with 9 bases between them. The germline V gene has CDR1 SGHRS and CDR2 YFSETQ. The CDR3 is made up of 14 amino acids.

The CDR3 nucleotides read TGTGCCAGCAGCTTAAAGGGTGGGAGCGAGCAGTACTTC. It is translated as CASSLKGGSEQYF. This sequence joins TRBV7-3 and TRBJ2-7; D perhaps matches TRBD2 (5 bases). The CDR3 covers 13 residues. Trimming stripped 1 base from V and 6 bases from J, with 10 bases between. Germline CDR1 and CDR2: SGHTA and FQGTGA.

The DNA of the CDR3 is TGTGCCATCAGTGAGAAGGGGCAGCTCAATCAGCCCCAGCATTTT. Amino acid sequence: CAISEKGQLNQPQHF. V gene TRBV10-3 combines with J gene TRBJ1-5; D may be TRBD1 (5 bases). Germline assignment: CDR1 ENHRY and CDR2 SYGVKD. The CDR3 has 15 amino acids. Between the trimmed V and J ends, which lost 2 bases and 3 bases, there was a span of 11 bases.

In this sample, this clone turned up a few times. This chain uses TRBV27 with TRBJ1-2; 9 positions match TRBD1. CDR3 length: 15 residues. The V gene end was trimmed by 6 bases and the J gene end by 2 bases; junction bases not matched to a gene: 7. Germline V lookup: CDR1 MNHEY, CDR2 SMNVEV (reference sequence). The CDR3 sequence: CASRSTGTGNYGYTF. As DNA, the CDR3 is TGTGCCAGCAGATCCACCGGGACAGGGAACTATGGCTACACCTTC.

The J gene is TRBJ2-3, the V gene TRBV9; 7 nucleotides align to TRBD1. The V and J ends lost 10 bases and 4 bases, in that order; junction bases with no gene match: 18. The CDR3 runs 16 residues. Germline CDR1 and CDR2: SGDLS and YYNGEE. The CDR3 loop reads CASSVGLDRVSDTQYF. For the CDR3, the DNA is TGTGCCTCCAGCGTAGGCCTCGACAGGGTATCAGATACGCAGTATTTT.

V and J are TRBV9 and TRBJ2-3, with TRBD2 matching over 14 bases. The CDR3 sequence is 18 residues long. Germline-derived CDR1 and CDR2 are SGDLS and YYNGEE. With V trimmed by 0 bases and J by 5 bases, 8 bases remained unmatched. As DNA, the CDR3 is TGTGCCAGCAGCGTAGAGACTAGCGGGAGGGACTGGATAGATACGCAGTATTTT. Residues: CASSVETSGRDWIDTQYF.

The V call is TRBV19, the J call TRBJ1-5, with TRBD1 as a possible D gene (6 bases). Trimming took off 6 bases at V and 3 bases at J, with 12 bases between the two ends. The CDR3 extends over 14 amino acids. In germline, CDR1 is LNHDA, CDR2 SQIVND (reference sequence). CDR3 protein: CASSTTGSNQPQHF. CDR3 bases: TGTGCCAGTAGCACCACAGGGTCCAATCAGCCCCAGCATTTT.

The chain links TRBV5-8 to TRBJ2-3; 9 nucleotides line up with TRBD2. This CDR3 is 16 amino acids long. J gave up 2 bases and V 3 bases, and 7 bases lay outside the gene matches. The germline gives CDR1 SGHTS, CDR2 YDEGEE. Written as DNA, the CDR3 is TGTGCCAGCAGCTGGGGGACTAGCAGTCACACAGATACGCAGTATTTT. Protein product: CASSWGTSSHTDTQYF.

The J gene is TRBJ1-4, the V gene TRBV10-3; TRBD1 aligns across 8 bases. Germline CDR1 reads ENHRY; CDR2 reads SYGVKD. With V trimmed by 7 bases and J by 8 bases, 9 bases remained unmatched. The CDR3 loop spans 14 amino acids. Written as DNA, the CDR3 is TGTGCCATCAAAATGGACAGGGAAAGCGAAAAACTGTTTTTT. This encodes CAIKMDRESEKLFF.

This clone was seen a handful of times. The CDR3 DNA is TGCGCCAGCAGCCAAGATAATCAGGGGGCGCTTAGCTACACCTTC. Residues: CASSQDNQGALSYTF. This chain joins TRBV4-1 and TRBJ1-2, with 8 bases matching TRBD1. Trimming removed 0 bases from V and 9 bases from J; junction bases left unmatched: 9. The germline V gene has CDR1 MGHRA and CDR2 YSYEKL. This CDR3 region has 15 residues.

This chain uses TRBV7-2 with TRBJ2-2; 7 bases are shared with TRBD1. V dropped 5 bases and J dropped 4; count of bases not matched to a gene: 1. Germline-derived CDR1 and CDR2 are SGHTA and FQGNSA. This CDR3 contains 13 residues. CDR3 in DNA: TGTGCCAGCAGCCGGGACAGCACCGGGGAGCTGTTTTTT. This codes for CASSRDSTGELFF.

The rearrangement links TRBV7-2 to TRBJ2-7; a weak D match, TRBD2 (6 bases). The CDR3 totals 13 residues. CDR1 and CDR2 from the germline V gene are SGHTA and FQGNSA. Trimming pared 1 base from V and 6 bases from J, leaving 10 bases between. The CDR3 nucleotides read TGTGCCAGCAGCTTAGGCGGGAAGGGCGAGCAGTACTTC. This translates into CASSLGGKGEQYF.

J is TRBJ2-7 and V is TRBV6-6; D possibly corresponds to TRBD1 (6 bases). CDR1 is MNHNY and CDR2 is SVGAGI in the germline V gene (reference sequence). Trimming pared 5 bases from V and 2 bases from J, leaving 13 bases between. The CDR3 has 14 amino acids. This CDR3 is CASSRQTGTYEQYF. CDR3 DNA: TGTGCCAGCAGTAGACAAACAGGGACCTACGAGCAGTACTTC.